This T cell receptor beta chain stems from a study of T cells after yellow fever vaccination. Study-level results: Abundant contaminating clonotypes from the bulk population could appear in FACS-sorted repertoires. A small proportion of clonotypes was detected in both the CD4 and CD8 compartments. Most primary-vaccination clones recurred post-booster (roughly 96% CD4, around 88% CD8).

TCRdb re-called the 5' RACE reads with MiXCR, one entry per CDR3 protein. The data contain around 320,000 distinct CDR3 sequences, about 10% of them seen just once; the ten biggest clones take up about 3%. This clonotype was seen more than once but under ten times. Its antigen is currently unknown. The V end was cut by 1 base, the J end by 2 bases, with 15 bases between. The germline CDR1 and CDR2 sequences are SQVTM and ANQGSEA. This CDR3 contains 16 residues. This chain links TRBV29-1 with TRBJ2-1; D is unresolved. The clonotype comes from a man aged 18 to 30 who received the YFV17D yellow fever vaccine. Sequenced here: CD4+ T cells sorted from PBMCs, sampled 45 days after the yellow fever booster vaccination. This CDR3 is CSVEVLAAETYNEQFF. CDR3 coding DNA: TGCAGCGTTGAAGTCTTGGCAGCAGAAACCTACAATGAGCAGTTCTTC.